The 25 T cell receptor beta chains below come from one sample, sequenced in a study of Ad26.COV2.S vaccination and SARS-CoV-2 variants. Profiled with immunoSEQ multiplex PCR; TCRdb holds only in-frame clones, not every one. The top ten hold approximately 7% of the sample, which has over 300,000 clones, around four fifths seen once. Treatment described: approximately 18 received Ad26.COV2.S at low or high dose, single or two shots; roughly five received placebo; per-sample allocation not given. Repertoires come from day 63 after the first vaccine or placebo injection. The material sequenced was peripheral blood, taken in a trial of Ad26.COV2.S vaccine versus placebo. The receptors here all came from a person aged 18-60 years who received the Ad26.COV2.S COVID-19 vaccine or a placebo.

The chain links TRBV2 to TRBJ2-3; the D gene could be TRBD1 or TRBD2 (5 bases each). CDR1 is SNHLY, CDR2 FYNNEI, per germline. The germline V and J ends were trimmed by 5 bases and 6 bases, with 15 bases remaining between them. This CDR3 is 14 amino acids long. The CDR3 region has the DNA TGTGCCAGCAGTTCCAGGGTGGGAGCTGATACGCAGTATTTT. Amino acids: CASSSRVGADTQYF.

J is TRBJ1-4 and V is TRBV3-1 (or the pseudogene TRBV3-2); 7 bases map to TRBD1. Germline values: CDR1 LGHDT, CDR2 YNNKEL (reference sequence). Germline trimming cut 4 bases from V and 2 bases from J; bases unmatched to any gene: 4. The CDR3 has 15 residues. The CDR3 DNA reads as TGTGCCAGCAGCCGAATCAGGGGGACTAATGAAAAACTGTTTTTT. This encodes CASSRIRGTNEKLFF.

The CDR3 region is CASSWGRGRELFF. The CDR3 nucleotides read TGTGCCAGCAGTTGGGGGAGGGGACGGGAGCTGTTTTTT. The chain is built from TRBV6-5 and TRBJ2-2; 7 bases align to TRBD2. With 4 bases clipped from V and 9 bases from J, the junction kept 5 bases outside the gene matches. The CDR3 spans 13 residues. Germline values: CDR1 MNHEY, CDR2 SVGAGI.

The CDR3 is CASSSQGARDGGYTF. CDR3 sequence (DNA): TGTGCCAGCAGCTCCCAGGGGGCGCGTGACGGCGGCTACACCTTC. The chain couples TRBV7-2 to TRBJ1-2; 8 positions match TRBD1. J gave up 8 bases and V 4 bases, and 12 bases lay outside the gene matches. CDR1 and CDR2 from the germline V gene are SGHTA and FQGNSA. The CDR3 spans 15 residues.

The chain carries TRBV4-2 and TRBJ1-2; 7 nucleotides match TRBD1. CDR1 and CDR2 (germline): LGHNA, YNFKEQ. This CDR3 spans 13 amino acids. J gave up 5 bases and V 0 bases, and 0 bases lay outside the gene matches. CDR3 nucleotide sequence: TGTGCCAGCAGCCAAGACAGGGGGTATGGCTACACCTTC. Residues: CASSQDRGYGYTF.

This chain links TRBV5-1 with TRBJ2-1, with 12 bases matching TRBD1. J lost 8 bases, V lost 3 bases, and 3 bases had no gene match. Germline V gene lookup returns CDR1 SGHRS and CDR2 YFSETQ. The CDR3 covers 14 residues. CDR3: CASSYGTGGDEQFF. For the CDR3, the DNA is TGCGCCAGCAGCTACGGGACAGGGGGCGATGAGCAGTTCTTC.

The CDR3 bases are TGTGCCAGCAGTTACCCCTATTCACCCCTCCACTTT. Its translation: CASSYPYSPLHF. V usage is TRBV6-2 or TRBV6-3 and J usage is TRBJ1-6; D is uncertain. This CDR3 is built from 12 residues. V was shortened by 2 bases and J by 8 bases, with 4 bases between the two germline ends. The V gene's germline CDR1 is MNHEY and CDR2 SVGEGT.

V gene TRBV18 combines with J gene TRBJ2-1; D might be TRBD1 or TRBD2, each matching 5 bases. This CDR3 comprises 15 residues. From germline, CDR1 is KGHSH and CDR2 LQKENI. Trimming pared 2 bases from V and 5 bases from J, leaving 13 bases between. Here the CDR3 reads CASSPALGGNNEQFF. DNA for the CDR3: TGTGCCAGCTCACCAGCTCTTGGGGGAAACAATGAGCAGTTCTTC.

V gene TRBV5-6 combines with J gene TRBJ2-1; 11 nucleotides align to TRBD2. The length of the CDR3 is 15 residues. CDR1 SGHDT and CDR2 YYEEEE come from the germline V gene. V trimming: 4 bases; J trimming: 7 bases; junction bases outside the gene matches: 7. CDR3 nucleotides: TGTGCCAGCAGCACCCTAGCGGGAGGTGGGAATGAGCAGTTCTTC. Translated, it gives CASSTLAGGGNEQFF.

This clone was seen once. The V call is TRBV5-6, the J call TRBJ1-6; D is ambiguous. V shed 2 bases and J shed 6 bases, with 9 bases lying between them. Germline values: CDR1 SGHDT, CDR2 YYEEEE. The CDR3 is 14 amino acids. The CDR3 loop reads CASSLRALNSPLHF. For the CDR3, the DNA is TGTGCCAGCAGCTTAAGGGCACTTAATTCACCCCTCCACTTT.

The chain uses TRBV7-9 and TRBJ2-1, with 11 bases identical to TRBD2. The CDR3 is 15 amino acids. From germline, CDR1 is SEHNR and CDR2 FQNEAQ (reference sequence). J was trimmed by 8 bases and V by 7 bases; bases with no gene match: 10. CDR3 region: CASTLRLAGRDEQFF. In DNA form, the CDR3 reads TGTGCCAGCACCCTAAGACTAGCGGGACGGGATGAGCAGTTCTTC.

The V and J genes are TRBV7-9 and TRBJ1-2; 8 bases match TRBD1. The CDR3 totals 14 residues. With V trimmed by 3 bases and J by 8 bases, 8 bases remained unmatched. Germline V gives CDR1 SEHNR, CDR2 FQNEAQ (reference sequence). The CDR3 region has the DNA TGTGCCAGCAGCTTGGACAGGGAAGGAGGGGGCTACACCTTC. It translates to CASSLDREGGGYTF.

The chain is built from TRBV12-3 or TRBV12-4 and TRBJ1-2, with TRBD1 matching 7 bases. CDR3 size: 13 residues. V shed 7 bases and J 8 bases; nucleotides not matched to a gene: 10. CDR3 DNA sequence: TGTGCCAGCACTGGGACAGCCGCGTTGGGCTACACCTTC. Translated, it gives CASTGTAALGYTF.

This clone was seen more than once but under ten times. The rearrangement joins TRBV19 to TRBJ1-5; D call uncertain. The germline V gene encodes CDR1 LNHDA and CDR2 SQIVND (reference sequence). V was cut by 6 bases and J by 0 bases, with 12 bases left in between. The CDR3 runs 15 residues. The CDR3 DNA follows: TGTGCCAGTAGCCCTCATGGGGATAGCAATCAGCCCCAGCATTTT. Its translation is CASSPHGDSNQPQHF.

The CDR3 sequence: CASADRALYEQYF. DNA for the CDR3: TGTGCCAGCGCCGACAGGGCCCTCTACGAGCAGTACTTC. The rearrangement uses TRBV27 and TRBJ2-7, with 7 bases lining up with TRBD1. With V trimmed by 8 bases and J by 3 bases, 7 bases remained unmatched. CDR3 size: 13 residues. CDR1 and CDR2 (germline): MNHEY, SMNVEV (reference sequence).

This clone was seen once. The chain joins TRBV27 to TRBJ1-2, with D hard to call. The germline CDR1 and CDR2 sequences are MNHEY and SMNVEV (reference sequence). Trimming took off 6 bases at V and 5 bases at J, with 16 bases between the two ends. The CDR3 has 14 residues. The DNA for the CDR3 is TGTGCCAGCAGCCTCGCTGCAGGAGGGTATGGCTACACCTTC. Translation gives CASSLAAGGYGYTF.

V usage is TRBV2 and J usage is TRBJ2-3; TRBD2 aligns across 8 bases. The V gene end was trimmed by 3 bases and the J gene end by 5 bases; junction bases not matched to a gene: 4. CDR3 size: 14 residues. CDR1 is SNHLY, CDR2 FYNNEI, per germline. The CDR3 DNA follows: TGTGCCAGCAGTGAGTGGCTAGCGGGAGATACGCAGTATTTT. This sequence encodes CASSEWLAGDTQYF.

The DNA of the CDR3 is TGTGCCAGCTCGCCGGGTGTTAGGGACTATGGCTACACCTTC. This translates into CASSPGVRDYGYTF. V usage is TRBV18 and J usage is TRBJ1-2, with D hard to call. CDR1 is KGHSH, CDR2 LQKENI, per germline. Deletions cut 6 bases from V and 3 bases from J, with 14 bases between. This CDR3 region has 14 residues.

The chain has TRBV15 and TRBJ2-7; 9 nucleotides align to TRBD1. Germline V gene data show CDR1 as LNHNV and CDR2 as YYDKDF (reference sequence). This CDR3 has 16 amino acids. V shed 3 bases and J 6 bases; nucleotides not matched to a gene: 12. CDR3 coding DNA: TGTGCCACCAGCAGCGGGACCGGGACAGGGATCAGCGAGCAGTACTTC. Translation: CATSSGTGTGISEQYF.

The chain carries TRBV28 and TRBJ2-4, with 10 bases that match TRBD2. The junction had 12 bases not matched to a gene; V was cut back by 6 bases and J by 7 bases. The length of the CDR3 is 16 residues. Germline CDR1 and CDR2: MDHEN and SYDVKM. The CDR3 coding sequence is TGTGCCAGCAGGACAGGAGGGACTAGCGACCTGAACATTCAGTACTTC. This encodes CASRTGGTSDLNIQYF.

The gene calls are TRBV27 and TRBJ2-2, with D perhaps matching TRBD2 (5 bases). V gave up 6 bases and J gave up 5 bases, with 19 bases separating them. Germline-derived CDR1 and CDR2 are MNHEY and SMNVEV (reference sequence). The CDR3 runs 16 residues. CDR3 DNA: TGTGCCAGCAGCTCCCTCCTCGGGGTTTTGACCGGGGAGCTGTTTTTT. Its protein is CASSSLLGVLTGELFF.

The chain's CDR3 is CASSGGLAAYEQYF. The DNA for the CDR3 is TGTGCCAGCAGCGGAGGACTAGCGGCCTACGAGCAGTACTTC. This chain joins TRBV9 and TRBJ2-7; 10 bases map to TRBD2. The V and J ends lost 3 bases and 2 bases, in that order; junction bases with no gene match: 2. This CDR3 contains 14 residues. The V gene's germline CDR1 is SGDLS and CDR2 YYNGEE.

This chain links TRBV27 with TRBJ1-1; possibly TRBD1 for D (5 bases). V was cut by 4 bases and J by 0 bases, with 9 bases left in between. The CDR3 runs to 14 residues. Looked up from germline, CDR1 is MNHEY and CDR2 is SMNVEV (reference sequence). The CDR3 is CASSWGGLNTEAFF. Here the CDR3 DNA reads TGTGCCAGCAGTTGGGGGGGGTTGAACACTGAAGCTTTCTTT.

V usage is TRBV2 and J usage is TRBJ2-7; the D gene is possibly TRBD1 (5 bases). V was cut by 5 bases and J by 11 bases, with 16 bases left in between. CDR1 is SNHLY and CDR2 is FYNNEI in the germline V gene. CDR3 length: 12 residues. Here the CDR3 reads CASSSYGHGEYF. CDR3 nucleotide sequence: TGTGCCAGCAGTTCATACGGACACGGAGAGTACTTC.

V usage is TRBV28 and J usage is TRBJ1-5; D possibly corresponds to TRBD1 (6 bases). Germline V CDR1 and CDR2: MDHEN, SYDVKM. V lost 5 bases and J lost 4, with 9 bases in between. The length of the CDR3 is 13 residues. The CDR3 spells CASSHDRNQPQHF. The CDR3 DNA reads TGTGCCAGCAGTCACGACAGGAATCAGCCCCAGCATTTT. Variable domain in full (rest from reference TRBV28 and TRBJ1-5): DVKVTQSSRYLVKRTGEKVFLECVQDMDHENMFWYRQDPGLGLRLIYFSYDVKMKEKGDIPEGYSVSREKKERFSLILESASTNQTSMYLCASSHDRNQPQHFGDGTRLSIL.